This TCR beta chain was sequenced during a study of T cells after yellow fever vaccination. Study-wide background: When fractions had low cell numbers, they were prepared with SMART-Seq v4 Ultra Low Input.

Study-wide points: Peaking on day 5 versus 15, the secondary response was faster but weaker. Clonotypes shared by both compartments, CD4 and CD8, made up a small share.

Germline loops: CDR1 DFQATT, CDR2 SNEGSKA (reference sequence). The CDR3 spans 10 residues. TCRdb re-analysed the 5' RACE reads in MiXCR, keeping a single row per CDR3 protein. The table includes around 610,000 distinct CDR3 sequences, approximately 12% detected once. This clonotype was observed a handful of times. The antigen is not known. J is TRBJ2-7 and V is TRBV20-1; D is perhaps TRBD2 (5 bases). The sequence was collected from a man aged 25-45 years who received the YFV17D yellow fever vaccine. The sequences come from PBMCs, collected on the day of the yellow fever booster vaccination. The CDR3 reads CGLGFAEQYF. The CDR3 region has the DNA TGCGGACTCGGGTTTGCGGAACAGTACTTC.